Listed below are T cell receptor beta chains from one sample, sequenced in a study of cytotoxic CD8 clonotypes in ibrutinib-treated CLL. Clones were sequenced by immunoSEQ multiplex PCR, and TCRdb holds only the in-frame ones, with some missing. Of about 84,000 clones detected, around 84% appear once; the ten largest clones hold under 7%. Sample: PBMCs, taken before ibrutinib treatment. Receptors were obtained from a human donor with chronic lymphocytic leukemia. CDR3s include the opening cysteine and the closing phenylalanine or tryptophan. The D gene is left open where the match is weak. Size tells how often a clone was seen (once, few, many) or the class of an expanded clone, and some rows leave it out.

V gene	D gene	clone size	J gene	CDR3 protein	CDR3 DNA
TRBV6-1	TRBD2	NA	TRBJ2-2	CASSEGYSGRVNTGELFF	TGTGCCAGCAGTGAGGGTTATAGCGGGAGGGTGAACACCGGGGAGCTGTTTTTT
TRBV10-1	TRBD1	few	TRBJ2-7	CASSDPGQGAYEQYF	TGCGCCAGCAGTGATCCGGGACAGGGGGCCTACGAGCAGTACTTC
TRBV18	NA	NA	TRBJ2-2	CASSPSHTGELFF	TGTGCCAGCTCACCAAGCCACACCGGGGAGCTGTTTTTT
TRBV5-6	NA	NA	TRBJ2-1	CASSLNSLGADYNEQFF	TGTGCCAGCAGCTTGAATAGTCTGGGGGCTGACTACAATGAGCAGTTCTTC
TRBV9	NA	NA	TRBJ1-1	CASSVGVSRPPFF	TGTGCCAGCAGCGTAGGAGTATCGAGACCTCCTTTCTTT
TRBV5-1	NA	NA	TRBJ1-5	CASSLGSGAGQPQHF	TGCGCCAGCAGCTTGGGATCAGGGGCGGGCCAGCCCCAGCATTTT
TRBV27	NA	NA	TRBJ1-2	CASSLTPELINYGYTF	TGTGCCAGCAGTTTGACCCCAGAACTTATAAACTATGGCTACACCTTC
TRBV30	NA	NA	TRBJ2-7	CAWSPPSAGVKQYF	TGTGCCTGGAGTCCACCTTCGGCAGGGGTGAAGCAGTACTTC
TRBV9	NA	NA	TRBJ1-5	CASSVGSGGGSNQPQHF	TGTGCCAGCAGCGTCGGCTCCGGCGGGGGAAGCAATCAGCCCCAGCATTTT
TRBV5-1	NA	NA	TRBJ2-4	CASRGEARIQYF	TGCGCCAGCCGGGGAGAGGCGCGCATTCAGTACTTC
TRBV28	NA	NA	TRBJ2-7	CASSFAYLGQTYEQYF	TGTGCCAGCAGCTTCGCGTATCTAGGGCAGACCTACGAGCAGTACTTC
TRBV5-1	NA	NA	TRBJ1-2	CASSLDGAYGYTF	TGCGCCAGCAGCTTGGACGGGGCCTATGGCTACACCTTC
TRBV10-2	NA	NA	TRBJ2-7	CASSTRGPRGYEQYF	TGCGCCAGCAGTACCCGTGGGCCCCGGGGCTACGAGCAGTACTTC
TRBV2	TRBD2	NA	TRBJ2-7	CASSEPAGSYEQYF	TGTGCCAGCAGTGAGCCAGCGGGATCCTACGAGCAGTACTTC
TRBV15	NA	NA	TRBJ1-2	CATSRDFQDVYGYTF	TGTGCCACCAGCAGAGATTTCCAGGACGTGTATGGCTACACCTTC
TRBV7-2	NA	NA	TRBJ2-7	CASSFLHGRRLAYEQYF	TGTGCCAGCAGCTTCCTCCACGGGAGACGCCTGGCCTACGAGCAGTACTTC
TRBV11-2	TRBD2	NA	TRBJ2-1	CASSLIAGGHGNEQFF	TGTGCCAGCAGCTTAATAGCGGGAGGCCATGGAAATGAGCAGTTCTTC
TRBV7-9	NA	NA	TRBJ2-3	CASRLLTDTQYF	TGTGCCAGCAGGCTACTCACAGATACGCAGTATTTT
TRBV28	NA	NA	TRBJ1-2	CASGLLTKYGYTF	TGTGCCAGCGGTCTACTAACTAAATACGGCTACACCTTC
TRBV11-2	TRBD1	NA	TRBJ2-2	CASSRTGSNTGELFF	TGTGCCAGCAGTAGGACAGGCTCGAACACCGGGGAGCTGTTTTTT
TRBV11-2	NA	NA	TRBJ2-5	CASSSLGTSQETQYF	TGTGCCAGCAGCTCCTTGGGGACATCACAAGAGACCCAGTACTTC
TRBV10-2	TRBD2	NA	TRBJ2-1	CASSTGLGSLHEQFF	TGCGCCAGCAGTACAGGACTAGGATCTTTGCATGAGCAGTTCTTC
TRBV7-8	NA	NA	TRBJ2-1	CASSAAGMGEQFF	TGTGCCAGCAGCGCGGCCGGGATGGGTGAGCAGTTCTTC
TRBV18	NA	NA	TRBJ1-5	CASSPVREDIQPQHF	TGTGCCAGCTCACCGGTCAGGGAGGATATTCAGCCCCAGCATTTT
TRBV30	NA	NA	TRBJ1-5	CAWGLPGQFNQPQHF	TGTGCCTGGGGGCTTCCGGGACAATTCAATCAGCCCCAGCATTTT
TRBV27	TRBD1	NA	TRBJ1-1	CASSWDRMNTEAFF	TGTGCCAGCAGTTGGGACAGAATGAACACTGAAGCTTTCTTT
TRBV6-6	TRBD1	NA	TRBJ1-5	CASSSGTGLQPQHF	TGTGCCAGCAGTTCCGGGACAGGGCTGCAGCCCCAGCATTTT
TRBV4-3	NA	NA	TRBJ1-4	CASSQDSRLTNEKLFF	TGCGCCAGCAGCCAAGATTCCAGACTGACTAATGAAAAACTGTTTTTT
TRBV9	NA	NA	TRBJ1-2	CASSVAGATSNYGYTF	TGTGCCAGCAGCGTAGCTGGGGCAACGTCTAACTATGGCTACACCTTC
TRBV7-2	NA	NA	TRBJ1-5	CASSPDPTGRGAGPQHF	TGTGCCAGCAGCCCCGACCCGACAGGTCGAGGGGCAGGGCCCCAGCATTTT
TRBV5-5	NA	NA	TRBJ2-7	CASMSTGDSVGEQYF	TGTGCCAGCATGTCCACGGGGGACAGCGTGGGCGAGCAGTACTTC
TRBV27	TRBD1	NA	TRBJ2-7	CASSFRDRLYEQYF	TGTGCCAGCAGTTTTCGGGACAGGCTCTACGAGCAGTACTTC